This T cell receptor beta chain appears in the sequencing data of a study of T cell changes during pregnancy in multiple sclerosis. Sequencing was performed with immunoSEQ multiplex PCR; in TCRdb, only in-frame clones are kept and a portion is missing. The table lists roughly 93,000 clones, over 80% of them singletons. Sequenced material: peripheral blood, taken after pregnancy. This receptor was obtained from a female donor with multiple sclerosis, enrolled in a pregnancy study.

The CDR3 reads CASSVRTTGTLDTQYF. The CDR3 region has the DNA TGTGCCAGCTCAGTACGTACGACAGGGACTCTCGATACGCAGTATTTT. This chain connects TRBV18 to TRBJ2-3, with D maybe TRBD1 (7 bases). The germline CDR1 and CDR2 sequences are KGHSH and LQKENI. The V end lost 5 bases, the J end lost 6 bases, and 21 bases lay between the germline ends. The CDR3 totals 16 residues.